One sample yielded the 5 T cell receptor beta chains listed below, sequenced in a study of T cells in Graves' hyperthyroidism and ophthalmopathy. Amplified regions were TCR beta CDR3 sequences from RNA transcripts. Carried out on the TCR CDR3, a first-round RT-PCR used the HTBI primer set. TCRdb re-derived calls from the multiplex PCR reads in MiXCR, one entry per CDR3 protein. The sample has roughly 290,000 distinct CDR3 sequences, more than 10% seen once. Sequencing used blood. All receptors come from a woman aged 25 to 39 with Graves' hyperthyroidism that later progressed to Graves' ophthalmopathy.

The sample holds many counts of this clonotype. The chain joins TRBV6-1 to TRBJ1-1; perhaps TRBD1 as D (5 bases). The CDR3 runs to 12 residues. The germline gives CDR1 MNHNS, CDR2 SASEGT. Trimming left V 6 bases short and J 3 bases short, with 8 bases between. The CDR3 region has the DNA TGTGCCAGCAGGAAGACAGACACTGAAGCTTTCTTT. Protein sequence: CASRKTDTEAFF.

This clonotype was seen many times. The CDR3 DNA is TGTGCCAGCAGTTTTTGGCGCTACGAGCAGTACTTC. Its translation is CASSFWRYEQYF. V usage is TRBV12-3 or TRBV12-4 and J usage is TRBJ2-7; D remains unclear. CDR3 length: 12 residues. The V end was cut by 3 bases, the J end by 3 bases, with 6 bases between.

Ten or more counts support this clonotype. The rearrangement uses TRBV7-2 and TRBJ2-3; D is uncertain. The V gene's germline CDR1 is SGHTA and CDR2 FQGNSA. The CDR3 has 11 amino acids. Trimming took off 8 bases at V and 3 bases at J, with 6 bases between the two ends. This CDR3 is CASGNTDTQYF. CDR3 nucleotides: TGTGCCAGCGGGAATACAGATACGCAGTATTTT.

This clonotype was observed many times. The chain carries TRBV2 and TRBJ1-1; D may be TRBD1 (6 bases). The germline V gene encodes CDR1 SNHLY and CDR2 FYNNEI. The CDR3 length is 13 residues. The V end was cut by 6 bases, the J end by 3 bases, with 11 bases between. The CDR3 DNA reads TGTGCCAGCAGGGGAGGGGGGTACACTGAAGCTTTCTTT. Translating it yields CASRGGGYTEAFF. Combining the CDR3 with reference TRBV2 and TRBJ1-1 gives the whole variable domain EPEVTQTPSHQVTQMGQEVILRCVPISNHLYFYWYRQILGQKVEFLVSFYNNEISEKSEIFDDQFSVERPDGSNFTLKIRSTKLEDSAMYFCASRGGGYTEAFFGQGTRLTVV.

This sequence joins TRBV5-6 and TRBJ2-1; D ambiguous. The V gene's germline CDR1 is SGHDT and CDR2 YYEEEE. The length of the CDR3 is 15 residues. Deletions cut 4 bases from V and 5 bases from J, with 16 bases between. In nucleotides, the CDR3 is TGTGCCAGCAGCAACGGGCCCACTGGGGACAATGAGCAGTTCTTC. Encoded protein: CASSNGPTGDNEQFF.